The clone carrying this T cell receptor (beta chain) was seen only a few times. Its antigen is undetermined. The authors made TCR beta libraries by quantitative 5'-RACE with molecular barcodes. TCRdb reanalysed the 5' RACE reads using MiXCR and keeps one entry per CDR3 protein. Seen here are over 150,000 distinct CDR3 sequences, roughly 13% observed once, and the top ten hold about 17%. This specimen comes from a study of CD8 T cells in ankylosing spondylitis. This CDR3 has 18 amino acids. Trimming at V came to 6 bases and at J to 2 bases, leaving 16 bases not matched to a gene. Study-level findings and limits: In ankylosing spondylitis patients, matched synovial fluid reportedly showed significant enrichment of disease-linked clones. In reactive arthritis synovial fluid and blood, some motif variants had been reported before. In ankylosing spondylitis blood, a motif of about 8 highly homologous TCR beta variants appeared characteristic.

The sequence derives from a male donor with ankylosing spondylitis or in good health (not recorded which). The sequencing input was blood, either unsorted or a sorted T cell fraction (not recorded which). V is TRBV12-3 or TRBV12-4 and J is TRBJ2-1; 7 bases match TRBD2. CDR3 sequence: CASSLTPVIGTTYNEQFF. As DNA, the CDR3 is TGTGCCAGCAGCCTGACACCAGTTATAGGGACTACCTACAATGAGCAGTTCTTC.